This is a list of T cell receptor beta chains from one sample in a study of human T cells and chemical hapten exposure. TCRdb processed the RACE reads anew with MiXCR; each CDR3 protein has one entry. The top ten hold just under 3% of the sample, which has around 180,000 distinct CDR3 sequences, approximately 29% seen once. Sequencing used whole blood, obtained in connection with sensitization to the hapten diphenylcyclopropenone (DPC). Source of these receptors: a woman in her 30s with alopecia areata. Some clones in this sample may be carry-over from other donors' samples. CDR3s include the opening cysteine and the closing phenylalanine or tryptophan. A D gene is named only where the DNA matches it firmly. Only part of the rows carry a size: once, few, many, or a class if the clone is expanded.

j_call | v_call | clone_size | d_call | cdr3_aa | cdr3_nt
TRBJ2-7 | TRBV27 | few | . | CASSLSGGDYEQYF | TGTGCCAGCAGTTTATCCGGCGGGGACTACGAGCAGTACTTC
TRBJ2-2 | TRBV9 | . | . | CASSVGVREGGGELFF | TGTGCCAGCAGCGTAGGAGTGCGGGAAGGGGGCGGGGAGCTGTTTTTT
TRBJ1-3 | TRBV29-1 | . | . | CSVTPGESSGNTIYF | TGCAGCGTGACTCCGGGGGAGAGCTCTGGAAACACCATATATTTT
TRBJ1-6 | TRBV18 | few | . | CASSPYRSSGNSPLHF | TGTGCCAGCTCACCATATCGAAGCTCAGGAAATTCACCCCTCCACTTT
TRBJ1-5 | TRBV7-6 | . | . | CASSLDTNQPQHF | TGTGCCAGCAGCTTAGACACGAATCAGCCCCAGCATTTT
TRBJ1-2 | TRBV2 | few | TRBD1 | CASSGDRRGYTF | TGTGCCAGCAGCGGGGACAGGCGGGGCTACACCTTC
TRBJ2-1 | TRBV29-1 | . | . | CSVDRIYNEQFF | TGCAGCGTTGACCGCATATACAATGAGCAGTTCTTC
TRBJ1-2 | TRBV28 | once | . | CASSSPLGAEGYTF | TGTGCCAGCAGTTCACCCCTCGGGGCGGAAGGCTACACCTTC
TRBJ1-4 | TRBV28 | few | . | CASSFARELNEKLFF | TGTGCCAGCAGTTTCGCACGGGAATTAAATGAAAAACTGTTTTTT
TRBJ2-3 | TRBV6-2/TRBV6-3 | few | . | CASRRGDSTDTQYF | TGTGCCAGCAGACGCGGGGACTCCACAGATACGCAGTATTTT
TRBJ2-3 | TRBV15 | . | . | CATSRWTGTDTQYF | TGTGCCACCAGCAGATGGACGGGCACAGATACGCAGTATTTT
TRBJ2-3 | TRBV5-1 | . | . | CASSLAIGSTDTQYF | TGCGCCAGCAGCTTGGCCATCGGATCCACAGATACGCAGTATTTT
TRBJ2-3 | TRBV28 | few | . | CASRPGVGTQYF | TGTGCCAGCAGGCCAGGGGTAGGTACGCAGTATTTT
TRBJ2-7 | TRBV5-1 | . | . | CASRVDSSYEQYF | TGCGCCAGCAGGGTGGACAGCTCCTACGAGCAGTACTTC
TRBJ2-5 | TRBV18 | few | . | CASSPGSQETQYF | TGTGCCAGCAGCCCAGGCTCGCAAGAGACCCAGTACTTC
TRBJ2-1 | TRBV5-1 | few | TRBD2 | CASSWFRGGGDEQFF | TGCGCCAGCAGCTGGTTCCGGGGGGGCGGCGATGAGCAGTTCTTC
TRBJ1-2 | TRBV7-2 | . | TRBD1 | CASTRTGGHGYTF | TGTGCCAGCACCCGGACAGGGGGACATGGCTACACCTTC
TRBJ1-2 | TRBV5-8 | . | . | CASSLARDAHGYTF | TGTGCCAGCAGCTTGGCCAGGGATGCCCATGGCTACACCTTC
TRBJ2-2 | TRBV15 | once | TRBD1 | CATSRGRDRGSGELFF | TGTGCCACCAGCAGAGGCCGGGACAGGGGGTCCGGGGAGCTGTTTTTT
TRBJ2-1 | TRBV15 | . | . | CATSRDNYNEQFF | TGTGCCACCAGCAGAGATAACTACAATGAGCAGTTCTTC
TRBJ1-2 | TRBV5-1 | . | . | CASSREGSGYTF | TGCGCCAGCAGCAGGGAGGGATCTGGCTACACCTTC
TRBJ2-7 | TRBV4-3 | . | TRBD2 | CASSQDPWTSAGEQYF | TGCGCCAGCAGCCAAGACCCTTGGACTAGCGCGGGTGAGCAGTACTTC
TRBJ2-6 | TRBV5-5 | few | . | CASSRAGANVLTF | TGTGCCAGCAGCCGGGCTGGGGCCAACGTCCTGACTTTC
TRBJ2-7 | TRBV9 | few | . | CASSVSTGDVYEQYF | TGTGCCAGCAGCGTCTCAACGGGAGACGTCTACGAGCAGTACTTC
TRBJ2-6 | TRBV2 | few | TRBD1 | CASSPDRAESSGANVLTF | TGTGCCAGCTCCCCGGACAGGGCCGAATCCTCTGGGGCCAACGTCCTGACTTTC
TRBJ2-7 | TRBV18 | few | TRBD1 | CASSLQDRVGEQYF | TGTGCCAGCTCACTCCAGGACAGGGTGGGGGAGCAGTACTTC
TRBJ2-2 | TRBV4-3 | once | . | CASSQSRTASTGELFF | TGCGCCAGCAGCCAGTCCCGGACAGCCAGCACCGGGGAGCTGTTTTTT
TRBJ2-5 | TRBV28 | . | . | CASATDPRGETQYF | TGTGCCAGCGCCACGGATCCCCGAGGGGAGACCCAGTACTTC
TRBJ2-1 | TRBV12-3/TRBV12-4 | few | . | CASSSGSIGLYEQFF | TGTGCCAGCAGTTCTGGCTCGATAGGGCTGTATGAGCAGTTCTTC
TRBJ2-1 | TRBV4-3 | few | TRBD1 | CASSQGPGQGIIWEQFF | TGCGCCAGCAGCCAAGGGCCAGGACAGGGGATTATATGGGAGCAGTTCTTC
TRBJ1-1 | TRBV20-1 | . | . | CSDQGNTEAFF | TGCAGTGATCAGGGTAACACTGAAGCTTTCTTT
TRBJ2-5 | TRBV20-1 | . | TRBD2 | CSARLGSGGETQYF | TGCAGTGCTAGGCTCGGTAGCGGGGGAGAGACCCAGTACTTC
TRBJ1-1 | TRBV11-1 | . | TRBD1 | CASSSGQGKDSEAFF | TGTGCCAGCAGCTCTGGACAGGGGAAGGATTCTGAAGCTTTCTTT
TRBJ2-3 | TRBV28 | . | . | CASGQGRPDTQYF | TGTGCTTCGGGGCAGGGGCGGCCAGATACGCAGTATTTT
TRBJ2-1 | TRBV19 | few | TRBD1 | CASSADRGREMYNEQFF | TGTGCCAGTAGTGCCGACAGGGGGCGGGAAATGTACAATGAGCAGTTCTTC
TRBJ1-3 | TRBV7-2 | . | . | CASSLGAASGNTIYF | TGTGCCAGCAGCTTAGGTGCCGCCTCTGGAAACACCATATATTTT
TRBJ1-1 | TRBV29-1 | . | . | CSANTGPGEAFF | TGCAGCGCGAACACAGGGCCCGGAGAAGCTTTCTTT
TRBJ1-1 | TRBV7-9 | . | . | CASSLALAEAFF | TGTGCCAGCAGCTTAGCGCTAGCTGAAGCTTTCTTT
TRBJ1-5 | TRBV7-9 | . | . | CASSRDTTNQPQHF | TGTGCCAGCAGTCGCGACACTACCAATCAGCCCCAGCATTTT
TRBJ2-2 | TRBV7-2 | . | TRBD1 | CASSVRQGYTGELFF | TGTGCCAGCAGCGTGAGACAGGGGTACACCGGGGAGCTGTTTTTT
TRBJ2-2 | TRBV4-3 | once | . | CASSHGGRAGELFF | TGCGCCAGCAGCCACGGGGGAAGGGCCGGGGAGCTGTTTTTT